One T cell receptor beta chain is described in this entry. Its antigen is undetermined. The data belong to a study of OX40 agonist ivuxolimab in advanced cancers. About the research overall: Each dose-escalation patient presented with hepatocellular carcinoma, melanoma, renal cell or head and neck cancer.

Sequencing used immunoSEQ multiplex PCR; TCRdb keeps in-frame clones, though not all of them. The sample has under 70,000 clones, 75% to 90% seen once. It was autoimmune disease history or systemic immunosuppression that excluded patients. The V gene's germline CDR1 is SGDLS and CDR2 YYNGEE. V lost 2 bases to trimming and J lost 7 bases; unmatched junction nucleotides: 11. This CDR3 is built from 18 residues. Study-wide points: Clonal expansion by week 6 occurred in CD4+ and CD8+ blood T cells (at 0.1 to 3.0 mg/kg).

Sequencing was performed on CD4+ or CD8+ T cells sorted from blood, taken in a trial of the OX40 agonist ivuxolimab. This chain connects TRBV9 to TRBJ2-1, with TRBD2 matching 14 bases. This receptor was identified in an adult with an advanced solid tumor such as melanoma, head and neck, liver or kidney cancer. The CDR3 loop reads CASSVSAGTSGRGNEQFF. CDR3 sequence (DNA): TGTGCCAGCAGCGTCTCCGCCGGGACTAGCGGGAGAGGGAATGAGCAGTTCTTC.